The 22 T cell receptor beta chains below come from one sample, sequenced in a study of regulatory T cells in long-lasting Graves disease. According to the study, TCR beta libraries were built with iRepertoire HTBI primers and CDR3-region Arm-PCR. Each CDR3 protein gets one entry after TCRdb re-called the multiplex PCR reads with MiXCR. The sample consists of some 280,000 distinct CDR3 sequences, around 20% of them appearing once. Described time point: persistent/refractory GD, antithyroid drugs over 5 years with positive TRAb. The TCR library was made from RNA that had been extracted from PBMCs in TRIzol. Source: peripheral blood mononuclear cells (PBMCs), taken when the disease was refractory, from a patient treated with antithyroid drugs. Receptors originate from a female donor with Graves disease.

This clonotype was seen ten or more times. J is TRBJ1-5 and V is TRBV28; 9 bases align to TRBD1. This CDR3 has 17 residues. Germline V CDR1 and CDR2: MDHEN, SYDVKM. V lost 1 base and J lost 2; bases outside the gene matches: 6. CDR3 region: CASSLFRGQGGNQPQHF. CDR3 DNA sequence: TGTGCCAGCAGTTTATTTAGGGGACAGGGAGGCAATCAGCCCCAGCATTTT.

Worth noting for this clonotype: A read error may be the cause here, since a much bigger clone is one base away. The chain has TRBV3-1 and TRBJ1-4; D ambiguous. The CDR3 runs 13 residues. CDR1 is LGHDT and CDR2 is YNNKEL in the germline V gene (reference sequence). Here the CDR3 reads CASSQSGNEELFF. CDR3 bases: TGTGCCAGCAGCCAATCGGGAAATGAAGAACTGTTTTTT.

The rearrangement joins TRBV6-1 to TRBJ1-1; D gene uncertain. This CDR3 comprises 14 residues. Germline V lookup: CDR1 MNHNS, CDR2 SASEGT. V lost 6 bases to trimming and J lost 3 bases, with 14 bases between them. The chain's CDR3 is CASRDSGRDTEAFF. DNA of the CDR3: TGTGCCAGCAGAGACTCCGGGCGGGACACTGAAGCTTTCTTT.

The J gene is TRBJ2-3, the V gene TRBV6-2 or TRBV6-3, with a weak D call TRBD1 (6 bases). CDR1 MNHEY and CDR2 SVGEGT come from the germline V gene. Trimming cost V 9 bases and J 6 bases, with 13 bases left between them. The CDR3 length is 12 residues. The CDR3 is CASQGKPDTQYF. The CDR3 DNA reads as TGTGCCAGTCAGGGGAAGCCGGATACGCAGTATTTT.

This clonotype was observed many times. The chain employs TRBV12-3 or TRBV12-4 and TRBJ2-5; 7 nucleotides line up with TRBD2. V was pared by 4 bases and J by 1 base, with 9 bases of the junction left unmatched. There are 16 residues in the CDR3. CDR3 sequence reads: CASSSSTSLGQETQYF. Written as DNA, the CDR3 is TGTGCCAGCAGTTCCTCGACTAGCTTGGGCCAAGAGACCCAGTACTTC.

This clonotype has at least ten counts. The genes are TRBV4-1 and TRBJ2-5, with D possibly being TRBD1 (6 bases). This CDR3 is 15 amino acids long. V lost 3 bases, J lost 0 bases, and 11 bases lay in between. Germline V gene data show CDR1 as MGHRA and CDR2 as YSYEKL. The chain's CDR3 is CASSQGQFYQETQYF. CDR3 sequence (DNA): TGCGCCAGCAGCCAGGGACAATTCTACCAAGAGACCCAGTACTTC.

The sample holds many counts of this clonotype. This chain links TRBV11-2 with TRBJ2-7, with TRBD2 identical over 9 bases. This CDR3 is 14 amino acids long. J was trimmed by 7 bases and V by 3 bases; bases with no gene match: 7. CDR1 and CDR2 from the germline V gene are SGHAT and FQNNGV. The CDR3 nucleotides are TGTGCCAGCAGCTTGGCTAGCGGGATGGGAGAGCAGTACTTC. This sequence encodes CASSLASGMGEQYF.

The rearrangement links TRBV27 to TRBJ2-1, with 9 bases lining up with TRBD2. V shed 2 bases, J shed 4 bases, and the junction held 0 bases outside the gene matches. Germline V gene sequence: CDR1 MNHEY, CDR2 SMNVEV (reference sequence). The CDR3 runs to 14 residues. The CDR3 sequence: CASSLTSGYNEQFF. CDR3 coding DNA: TGTGCCAGCAGTTTAACTAGCGGGTACAATGAGCAGTTCTTC.

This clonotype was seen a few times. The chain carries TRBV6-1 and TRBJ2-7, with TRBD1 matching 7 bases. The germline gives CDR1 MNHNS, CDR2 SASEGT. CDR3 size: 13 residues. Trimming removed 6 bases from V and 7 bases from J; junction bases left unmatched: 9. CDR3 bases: TGTGCCAGCAGCAAGACAGGGCCGAGGGAGCAGTACTTC. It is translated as CASSKTGPREQYF.

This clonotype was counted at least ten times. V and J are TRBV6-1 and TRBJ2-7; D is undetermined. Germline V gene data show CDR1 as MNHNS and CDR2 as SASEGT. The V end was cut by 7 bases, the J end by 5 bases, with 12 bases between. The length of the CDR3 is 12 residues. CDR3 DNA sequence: TGTGCCAGCAACGAGGTTCTGCACGAGCAGTACTTC. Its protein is CASNEVLHEQYF.

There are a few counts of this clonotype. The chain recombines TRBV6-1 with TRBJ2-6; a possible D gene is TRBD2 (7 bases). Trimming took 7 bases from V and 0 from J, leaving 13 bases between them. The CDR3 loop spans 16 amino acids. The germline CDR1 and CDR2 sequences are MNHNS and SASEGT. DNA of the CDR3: TGTGCCAGCATGGGGGGGGCTGTCTCTGGGGCCAACGTCCTGACTTTC. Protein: CASMGGAVSGANVLTF.

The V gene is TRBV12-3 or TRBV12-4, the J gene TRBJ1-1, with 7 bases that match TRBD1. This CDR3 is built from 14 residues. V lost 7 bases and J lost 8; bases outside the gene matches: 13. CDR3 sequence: CASTRQGSNWEAFF. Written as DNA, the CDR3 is TGTGCCAGCACCAGACAGGGAAGTAATTGGGAAGCTTTCTTT.

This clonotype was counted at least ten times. This chain's CDR3 is CSAGGQGLNQETQYF. The CDR3 DNA sequence: TGCAGCGCCGGGGGGCAGGGCCTCAACCAAGAGACCCAGTACTTC. V is TRBV29-1 and J is TRBJ2-5, with D maybe TRBD2 (7 bases). The CDR3 is 15 residues long. Germline loops: CDR1 SQVTM, CDR2 ANQGSEA. V lost 7 bases, J lost 0 bases, and 18 bases lay in between.

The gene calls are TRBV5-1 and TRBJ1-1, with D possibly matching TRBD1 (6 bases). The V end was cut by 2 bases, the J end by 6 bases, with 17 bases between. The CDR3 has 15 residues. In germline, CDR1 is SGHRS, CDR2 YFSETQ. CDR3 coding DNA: TGCGCCAGCAGCTTTTCCGAACAGGGAAGAGCTGAAGCTTTCTTT. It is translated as CASSFSEQGRAEAFF.

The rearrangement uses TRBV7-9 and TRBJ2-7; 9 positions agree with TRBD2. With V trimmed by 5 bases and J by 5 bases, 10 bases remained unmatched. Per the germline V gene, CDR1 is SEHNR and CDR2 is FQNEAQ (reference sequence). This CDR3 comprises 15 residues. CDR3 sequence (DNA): TGTGCCAGCAGCCTCACTAGCGGGTTGAGGGACGAGCAGTACTTC. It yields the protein CASSLTSGLRDEQYF. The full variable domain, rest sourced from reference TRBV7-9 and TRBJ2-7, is DTGVSQNPRHKITKRGQNVTFRCDPISEHNRLYWYRQTLGQGPEFLTYFQNEAQLEKSRLLSDRFSAERPKGSFSTLEIQRTEQGDSAMYLCASSLTSGLRDEQYFGPGTRLTVT.

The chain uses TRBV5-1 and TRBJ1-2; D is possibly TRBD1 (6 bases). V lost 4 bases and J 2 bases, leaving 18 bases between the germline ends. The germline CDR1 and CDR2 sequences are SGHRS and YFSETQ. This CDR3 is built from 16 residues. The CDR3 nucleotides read TGCGCCAGCAGCAACCCTCGGGCAGGGGACAACTATGGCTACACCTTC. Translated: CASSNPRAGDNYGYTF.

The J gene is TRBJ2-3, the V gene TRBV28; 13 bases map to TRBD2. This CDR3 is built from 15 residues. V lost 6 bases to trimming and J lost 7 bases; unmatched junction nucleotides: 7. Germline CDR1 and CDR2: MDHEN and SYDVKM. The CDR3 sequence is CASRWTSGSGNTQYF. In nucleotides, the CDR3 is TGTGCCAGCAGATGGACTAGCGGGAGCGGGAATACGCAGTATTTT.

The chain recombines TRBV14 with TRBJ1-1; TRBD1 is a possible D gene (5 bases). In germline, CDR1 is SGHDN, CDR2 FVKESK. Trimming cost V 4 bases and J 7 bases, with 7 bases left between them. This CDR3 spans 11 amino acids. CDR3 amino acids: CASSRGSEAFF. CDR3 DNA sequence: TGTGCCAGCAGCCGGGGGAGTGAAGCTTTCTTT.

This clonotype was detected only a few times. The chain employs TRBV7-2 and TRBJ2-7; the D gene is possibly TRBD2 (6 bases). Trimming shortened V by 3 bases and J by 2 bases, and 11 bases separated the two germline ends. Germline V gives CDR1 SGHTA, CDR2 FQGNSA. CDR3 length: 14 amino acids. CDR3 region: CASSFSGSAYEQYF. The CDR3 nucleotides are TGTGCCAGCAGCTTCAGCGGGTCCGCCTACGAGCAGTACTTC.

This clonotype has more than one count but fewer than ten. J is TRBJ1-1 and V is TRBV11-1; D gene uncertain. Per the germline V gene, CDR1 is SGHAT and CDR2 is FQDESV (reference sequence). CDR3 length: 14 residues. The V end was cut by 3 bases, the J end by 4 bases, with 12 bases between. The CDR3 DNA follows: TGTGCCAGCAGCTTTGGTTTGGGGAGCACTGAAGCTTTCTTT. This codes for CASSFGLGSTEAFF.

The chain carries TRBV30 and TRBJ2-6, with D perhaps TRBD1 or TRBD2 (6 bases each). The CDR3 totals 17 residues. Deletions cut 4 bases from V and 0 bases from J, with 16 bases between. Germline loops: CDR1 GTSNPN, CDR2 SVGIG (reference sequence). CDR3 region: CAWTPGALSSGANVLTF. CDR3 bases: TGTGCCTGGACCCCGGGGGCCTTGAGCTCTGGGGCCAACGTCCTGACTTTC.

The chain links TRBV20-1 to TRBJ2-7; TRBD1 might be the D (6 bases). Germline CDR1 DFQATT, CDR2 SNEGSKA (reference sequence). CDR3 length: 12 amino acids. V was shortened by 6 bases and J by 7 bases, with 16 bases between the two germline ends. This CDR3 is CSALGGLGEQYF. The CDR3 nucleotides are TGCAGTGCCCTAGGGGGTCTTGGGGAGCAGTACTTC.